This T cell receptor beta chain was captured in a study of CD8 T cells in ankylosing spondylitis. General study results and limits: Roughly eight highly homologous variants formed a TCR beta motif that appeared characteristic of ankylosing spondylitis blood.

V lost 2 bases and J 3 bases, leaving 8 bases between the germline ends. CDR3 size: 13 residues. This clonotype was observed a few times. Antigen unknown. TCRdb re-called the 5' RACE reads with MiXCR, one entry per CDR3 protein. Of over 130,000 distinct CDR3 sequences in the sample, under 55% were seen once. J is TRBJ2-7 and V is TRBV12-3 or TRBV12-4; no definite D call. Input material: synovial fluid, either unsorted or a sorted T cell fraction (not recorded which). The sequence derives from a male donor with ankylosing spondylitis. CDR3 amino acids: CASSLSDLYEQYF. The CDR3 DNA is TGTGCCAGCAGTTTATCGGACCTCTACGAGCAGTACTTC.